This T cell receptor (beta chain) stems from a study of blood T cell repertoires in COVID-19 (dated by TCRdb to 2019 to 2021). For the wider study: Collaborator samples came from the United States, Italy and Spain and covered acute and convalescent phases of COVID-19. The prospective study material was composed of cDNA or gDNA derived from T cells, B-cell-depleted T cells, or PBMCs. Sample metadata almost always included a de-identified subject ID, COVID-19 status, age in years and sex. A freely available public database, intended as a resource for researchers studying the immune response to SARS-CoV-2, is where the repertoires were released. Where available, HLA class I and class II types were obtained from metadata supplied by the sample provider rather than from assay-based typing. Subjects who had been exposed to COVID-19, were actively infected with it, or had recovered from it provided the deeply sampled blood TCRbeta repertoires that made up the dataset. Samples were obtained from the ongoing ImmuneRACE study (first 160 participants) and from over 1,000 subjects provided by 6 global collaborators. The paper as a whole reports these results and caveats: The quantity of clinical and demographic metadata differed by source and by participant and was supplied without curation.

Compared with germline, V lacks 4 bases and J lacks 7 bases; bases without a gene match: 10. Including the terminal cysteine and phenylalanine, the CDR3 comprises 16 residues. Here the CDR3 DNA is all that survives: 48 bases in frame from base 1. Per the germline V gene (reference sequence), MNHEY is the CDR1 and SMNVEV is the CDR2. As to this clone: No cognate antigen has been identified for it. It has no much larger one-base neighbor in the sample; base qualities were not kept.

The collaborating institutions used their own protocols to collect whole blood in K2EDTA tubes. For TCRbeta analysis, collaborators shipped samples as frozen whole blood, isolated PBMCs, or DNA extracted from either of those sample types. The immunoSEQ Assay, a bias-controlled multiplex PCR, was used to amplify TCRbeta CDR3 regions from genomic DNA. Processing in the source paper ran as follows. The number of nucleated cells in each sample was estimated from the amplification of reference gene primers within the assay. Sequence reads were collapsed and filtered to measure the absolute abundance of every unique TCRbeta CDR3 rearrangement. For each sample, productive Simpson clonality was calculated as the square root of Simpson's diversity index across productive rearrangements. TCRdb stores this immuneACCESS table with in-frame sequences only. Part of the clones is absent; in the studies checked, under half of the shortfall reflects unresolved V genes, and no reason is known for the rest. V, J and clone size reflect that table, while D and trimming were determined from the DNA. In all, the sample holds approximately 200,000 clones, and approximately 80% of those were seen once. Over 9.5% of the sample comes from the top ten.

The TCR was taken from a woman older than 75 with acute or convalescent COVID-19. Recombination connected TRBV27 to TRBJ1-4, with 9 bases in between that match TRBD1. The specimen sequenced was peripheral blood. The nucleotide sequence reads TGTGCCAGCAGTTCTCCCTCGGGACAGGGAGGTGAAAAACTGTTTTTT. The resulting protein is CASSSPSGQGGEKLFF. The CDR3 plus the reference TRBV27 and TRBJ1-4 genes for the other parts give the full variable domain: EAQVTQNPRYLITVTGKKLTVTCSQNMNHEYMSWYRQDPGLGLRQIYYSMNVEVTDKGDVPEGYKVSRKEKRNFPLILESPSPNQTSLYFCASSSPSGQGGEKLFFGSGTQLSVL.